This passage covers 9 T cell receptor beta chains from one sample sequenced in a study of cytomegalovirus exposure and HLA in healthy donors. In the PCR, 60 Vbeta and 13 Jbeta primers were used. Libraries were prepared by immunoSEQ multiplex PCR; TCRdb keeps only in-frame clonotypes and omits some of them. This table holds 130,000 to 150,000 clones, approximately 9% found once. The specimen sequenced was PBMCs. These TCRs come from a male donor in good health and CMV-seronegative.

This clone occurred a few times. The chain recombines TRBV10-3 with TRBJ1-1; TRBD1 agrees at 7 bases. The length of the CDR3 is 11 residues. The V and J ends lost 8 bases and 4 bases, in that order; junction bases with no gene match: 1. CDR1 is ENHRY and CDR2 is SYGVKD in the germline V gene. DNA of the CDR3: TGTGCCATCGGACAGGCCACTGAAGCTTTCTTT. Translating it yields CAIGQATEAFF.

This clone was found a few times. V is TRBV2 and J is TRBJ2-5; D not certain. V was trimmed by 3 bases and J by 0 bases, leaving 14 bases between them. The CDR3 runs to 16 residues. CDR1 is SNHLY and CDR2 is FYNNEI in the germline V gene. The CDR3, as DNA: TGTGCCAGCAGTGATGGCCGGAGCTCGTACCAAGAGACCCAGTACTTC. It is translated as CASSDGRSSYQETQYF.

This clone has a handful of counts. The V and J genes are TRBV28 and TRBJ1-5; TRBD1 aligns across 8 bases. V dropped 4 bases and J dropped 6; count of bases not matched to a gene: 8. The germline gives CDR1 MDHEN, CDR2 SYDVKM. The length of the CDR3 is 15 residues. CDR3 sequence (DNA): TGTGCCAGCAGTTACCTCGTACAGGGGGGTCAGCCCCAGCATTTT. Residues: CASSYLVQGGQPQHF.

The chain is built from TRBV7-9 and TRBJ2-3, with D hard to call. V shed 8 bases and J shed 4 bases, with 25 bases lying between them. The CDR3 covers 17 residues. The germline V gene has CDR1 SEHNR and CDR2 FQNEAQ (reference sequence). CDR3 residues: CASPPITGDKAADTQYF. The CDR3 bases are TGTGCCAGCCCCCCTATAACCGGCGACAAGGCTGCAGATACGCAGTATTTT.

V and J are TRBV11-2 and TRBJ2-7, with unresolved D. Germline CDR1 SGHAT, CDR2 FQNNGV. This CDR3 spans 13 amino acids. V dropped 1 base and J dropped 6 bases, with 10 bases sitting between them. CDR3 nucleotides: TGTGCCAGCAGCTTAGCCGGGTTCGGCGAGCAGTACTTC. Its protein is CASSLAGFGEQYF.

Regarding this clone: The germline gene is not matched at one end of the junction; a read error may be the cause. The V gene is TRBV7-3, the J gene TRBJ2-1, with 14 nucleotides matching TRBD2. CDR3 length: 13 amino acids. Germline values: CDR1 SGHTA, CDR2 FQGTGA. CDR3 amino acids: CASSSGTSGRKIF. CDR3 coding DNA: TGTGCCAGCAGCTCCGGGACTAGCGGGAGAAAGATCTTC.

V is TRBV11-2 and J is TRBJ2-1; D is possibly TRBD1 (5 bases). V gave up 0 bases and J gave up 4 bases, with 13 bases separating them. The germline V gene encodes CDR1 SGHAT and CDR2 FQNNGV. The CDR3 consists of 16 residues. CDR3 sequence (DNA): TGTGCCAGCAGCTTAGATCCAGTAGGGGCATACAATGAGCAGTTCTTC. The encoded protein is CASSLDPVGAYNEQFF.

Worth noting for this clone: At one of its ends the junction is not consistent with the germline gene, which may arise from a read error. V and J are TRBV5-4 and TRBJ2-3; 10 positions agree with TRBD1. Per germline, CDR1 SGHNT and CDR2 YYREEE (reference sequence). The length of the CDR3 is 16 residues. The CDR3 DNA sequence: TGTGCCAGCAGCCGACCTGGGACAGGGGCTATCTCAATCGGCCATTTT. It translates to CASSRPGTGAISIGHF. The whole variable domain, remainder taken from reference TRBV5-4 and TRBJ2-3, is ETGVTQSPTHLIKTRGQQVTLRCSSQSGHNTVSWYQQALGQGPQFIFQYYREEENGRGNFPPRFSGLQFPNYSSELNVNALELDDSALYLCASSRPGTGAISIGHFGPGTRLTVL.

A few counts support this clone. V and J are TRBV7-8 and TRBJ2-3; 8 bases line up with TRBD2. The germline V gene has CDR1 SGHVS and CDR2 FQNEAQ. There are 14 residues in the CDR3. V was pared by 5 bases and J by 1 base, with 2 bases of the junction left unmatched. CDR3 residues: CASSLSGGTDTQYF. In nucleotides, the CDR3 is TGTGCCAGCAGCCTTAGCGGGGGCACAGATACGCAGTATTTT.